These 5 T cell receptor beta chains were sequenced from one sample in a study of blood T cell repertoires in COVID-19. The method was immunoSEQ multiplex PCR; TCRdb's version includes in-frame clones alone and lacks a portion of them. Here the sample spans tens of thousands of clones, roughly 85% being singletons. The sequenced material came from peripheral blood. Every receptor here comes from a human donor in a cohort sampled during active COVID-19.

V is TRBV9 and J is TRBJ2-3; 11 nucleotides align to TRBD2. V lost 3 bases, J lost 1 base, and 4 bases stayed unmatched. Germline V gene data show CDR1 as SGDLS and CDR2 as YYNGEE. CDR3 length equals 16 residues. The CDR3 region is CASSALAGGGTDTQYF. The DNA of the CDR3 is TGTGCCAGCAGCGCTCTAGCGGGGGGTGGCACAGATACGCAGTATTTT.

The table lists this clone with a count of one. The chain joins TRBV5-1 to TRBJ1-5, with D hard to call. Trimming left V 0 bases short and J 7 bases short, with 11 bases between. Germline CDR1 reads SGHRS; CDR2 reads YFSETQ. The CDR3 length is 14 residues. The chain's CDR3 is CASSLGVTGQPQHF. As DNA, the CDR3 is TGCGCCAGCAGCTTGGGGGTAACGGGACAGCCCCAGCATTTT.

V and J are TRBV28 and TRBJ1-1; possible D gene TRBD1, 6 bases. The germline V and J ends were trimmed by 10 bases and 6 bases, with 15 bases remaining between them. CDR1 is MDHEN, CDR2 SYDVKM, per germline. This CDR3 has 12 amino acids. CDR3: CAITEQGSEAFF. The DNA of the CDR3 is TGTGCCATCACGGAACAGGGTTCTGAAGCTTTCTTT.

The chain carries TRBV9 and TRBJ1-6; no clear D. CDR1 is SGDLS and CDR2 is YYNGEE in the germline V gene. V was clipped by 0 bases and J by 7 bases, with 11 bases between them. This CDR3 contains 15 residues. The DNA for the CDR3 is TGTGCCAGCAGCGTAGCCCAATCGGGAAATTCACCCCTCCACTTT. Translating gives CASSVAQSGNSPLHF.

CDR3 bases: TGTGCTAGTGGCGCGACAGGTGGCAATCAGCCCCAGCATTTT. Protein: CASGATGGNQPQHF. The V and J genes are TRBV12-5 and TRBJ1-5, with D perhaps TRBD1 (6 bases). The CDR3 covers 14 residues. Trimming took off 6 bases at V and 2 bases at J, with 11 bases between the two ends. Germline V gene data show CDR1 as LGHNT and CDR2 as FRNRAP.